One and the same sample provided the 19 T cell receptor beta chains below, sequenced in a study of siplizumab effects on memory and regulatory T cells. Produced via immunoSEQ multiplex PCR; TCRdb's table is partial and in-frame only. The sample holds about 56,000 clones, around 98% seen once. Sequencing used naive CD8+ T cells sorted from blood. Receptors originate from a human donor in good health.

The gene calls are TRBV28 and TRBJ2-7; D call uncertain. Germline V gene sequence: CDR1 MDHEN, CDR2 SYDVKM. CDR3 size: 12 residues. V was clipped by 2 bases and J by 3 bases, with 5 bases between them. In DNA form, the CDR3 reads TGTGCCAGCAGTTTACGGAGCTACGAGCAGTACTTC. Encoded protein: CASSLRSYEQYF.

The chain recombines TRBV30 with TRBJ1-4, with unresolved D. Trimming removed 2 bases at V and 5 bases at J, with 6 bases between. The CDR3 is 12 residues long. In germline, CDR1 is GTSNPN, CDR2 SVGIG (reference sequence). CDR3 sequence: CAWSSGNEKLFF. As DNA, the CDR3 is TGTGCCTGGAGTAGCGGGAATGAAAAACTGTTTTTT.

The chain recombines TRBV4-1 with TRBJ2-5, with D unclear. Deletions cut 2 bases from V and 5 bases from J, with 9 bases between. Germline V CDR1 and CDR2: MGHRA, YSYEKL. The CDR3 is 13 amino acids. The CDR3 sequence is CASSQLPRETQYF. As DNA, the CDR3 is TGCGCCAGCAGCCAACTGCCTCGGGAGACCCAGTACTTC.

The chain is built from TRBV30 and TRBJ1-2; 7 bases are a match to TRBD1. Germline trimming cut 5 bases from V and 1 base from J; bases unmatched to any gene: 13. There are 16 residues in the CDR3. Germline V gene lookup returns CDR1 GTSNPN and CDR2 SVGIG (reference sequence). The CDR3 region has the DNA TGTGCCTGGGTGGGGACCGGGACAGTCTTTAACTATGGCTACACCTTC. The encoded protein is CAWVGTGTVFNYGYTF.

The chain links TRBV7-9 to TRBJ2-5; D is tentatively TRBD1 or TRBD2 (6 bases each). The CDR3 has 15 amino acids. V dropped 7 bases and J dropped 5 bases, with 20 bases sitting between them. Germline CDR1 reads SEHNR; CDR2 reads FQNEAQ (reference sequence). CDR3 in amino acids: CASNPGASTGETQYF. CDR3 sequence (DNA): TGTGCCAGCAACCCGGGGGCGTCAACGGGGGAGACCCAGTACTTC.

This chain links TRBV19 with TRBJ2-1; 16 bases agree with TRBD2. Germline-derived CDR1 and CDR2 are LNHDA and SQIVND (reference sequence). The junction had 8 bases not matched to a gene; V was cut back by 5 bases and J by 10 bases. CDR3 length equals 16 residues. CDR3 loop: CASSFGTSGRAWEQFF. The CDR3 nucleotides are TGTGCCAGTAGTTTCGGGACTAGCGGGAGGGCCTGGGAGCAGTTCTTC.

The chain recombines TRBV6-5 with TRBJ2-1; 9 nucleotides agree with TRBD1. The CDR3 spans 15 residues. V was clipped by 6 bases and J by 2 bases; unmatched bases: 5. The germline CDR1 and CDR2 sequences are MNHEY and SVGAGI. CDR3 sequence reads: CASSQGQGPYNEQFF. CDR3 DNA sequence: TGTGCCAGCAGCCAGGGACAGGGCCCCTACAATGAGCAGTTCTTC.

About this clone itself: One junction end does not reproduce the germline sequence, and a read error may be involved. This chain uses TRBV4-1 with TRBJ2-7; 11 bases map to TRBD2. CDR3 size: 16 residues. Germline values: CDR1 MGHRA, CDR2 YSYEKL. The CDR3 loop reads CASSQDRLAGGIPRPF. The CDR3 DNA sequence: TGCGCCAGCAGCCAAGATAGGCTAGCGGGAGGCATCCCTCGACCATTC.

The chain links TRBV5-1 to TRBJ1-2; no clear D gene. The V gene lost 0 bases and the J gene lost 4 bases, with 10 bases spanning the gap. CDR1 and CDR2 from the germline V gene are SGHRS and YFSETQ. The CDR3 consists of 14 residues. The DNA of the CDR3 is TGCGCCAGCAGCTTGGAAGGGTCCGCCTATGGCTACACCTTC. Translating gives CASSLEGSAYGYTF.

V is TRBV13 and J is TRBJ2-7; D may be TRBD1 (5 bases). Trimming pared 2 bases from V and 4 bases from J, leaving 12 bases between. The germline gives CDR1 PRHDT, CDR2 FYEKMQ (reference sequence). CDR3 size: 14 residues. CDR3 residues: CASSLTIRAYEQYF. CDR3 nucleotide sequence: TGTGCCAGCAGCTTAACAATCAGGGCGTACGAGCAGTACTTC.

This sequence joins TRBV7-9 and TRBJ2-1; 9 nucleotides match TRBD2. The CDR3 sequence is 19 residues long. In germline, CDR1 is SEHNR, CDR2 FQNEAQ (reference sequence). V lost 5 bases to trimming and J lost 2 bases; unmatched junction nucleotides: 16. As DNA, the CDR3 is TGTGCCAGCAGCGCTCTACAGGAGACCCTAGCGGGACCCTACAATGAGCAGTTCTTC. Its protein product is CASSALQETLAGPYNEQFF.

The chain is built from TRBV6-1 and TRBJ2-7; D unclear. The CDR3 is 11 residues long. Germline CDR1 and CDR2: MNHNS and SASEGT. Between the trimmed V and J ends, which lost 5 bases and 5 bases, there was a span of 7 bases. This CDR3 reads CASSSSHEQYF. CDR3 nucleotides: TGTGCCAGCAGTTCGAGCCACGAGCAGTACTTC.

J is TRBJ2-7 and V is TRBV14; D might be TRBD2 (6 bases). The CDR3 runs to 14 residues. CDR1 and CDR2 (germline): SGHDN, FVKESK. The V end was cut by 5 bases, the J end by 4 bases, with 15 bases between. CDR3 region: CASSAGSGWYEQYF. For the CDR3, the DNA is TGTGCCAGCAGCGCGGGGAGCGGCTGGTACGAGCAGTACTTC.

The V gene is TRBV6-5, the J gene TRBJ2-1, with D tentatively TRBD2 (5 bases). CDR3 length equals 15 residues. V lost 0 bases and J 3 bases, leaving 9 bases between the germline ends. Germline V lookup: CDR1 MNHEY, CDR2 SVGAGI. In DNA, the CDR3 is TGTGCCAGCAGTTACTCAGGTCGGGGCTACAATGAGCAGTTCTTC. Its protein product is CASSYSGRGYNEQFF.

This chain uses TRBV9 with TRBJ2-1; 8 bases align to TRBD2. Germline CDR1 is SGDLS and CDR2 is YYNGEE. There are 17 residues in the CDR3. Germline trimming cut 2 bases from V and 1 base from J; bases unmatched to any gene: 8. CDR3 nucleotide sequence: TGTGCCAGCAGCGTCCCCGGAGCGGGGGCTTCCTACAATGAGCAGTTCTTC. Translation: CASSVPGAGASYNEQFF.

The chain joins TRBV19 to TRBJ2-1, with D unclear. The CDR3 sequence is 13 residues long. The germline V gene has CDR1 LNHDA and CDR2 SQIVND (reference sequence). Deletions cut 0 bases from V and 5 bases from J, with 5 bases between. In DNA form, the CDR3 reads TGTGCCAGTAGTATAGATCCCCACAATGAGCAGTTCTTC. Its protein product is CASSIDPHNEQFF.

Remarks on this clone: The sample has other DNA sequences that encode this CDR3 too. CDR3 bases: TGTGCCAGCAGCTTGAGCTACGAGCAGTACTTC. As protein: CASSLSYEQYF. The V gene is TRBV7-2, the J gene TRBJ2-7; no clear D. Germline V gene data show CDR1 as SGHTA and CDR2 as FQGNSA. V was trimmed by 3 bases and J by 3 bases, leaving 3 bases between them. This CDR3 spans 11 amino acids.

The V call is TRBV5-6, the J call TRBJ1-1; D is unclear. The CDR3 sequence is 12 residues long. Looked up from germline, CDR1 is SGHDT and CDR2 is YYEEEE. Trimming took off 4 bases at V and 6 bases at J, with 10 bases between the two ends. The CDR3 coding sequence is TGTGCCAGCAGCAGGCGGGGTCCTGAAGCTTTCTTT. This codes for CASSRRGPEAFF.

For the CDR3, the DNA is TGTGCCAGCAGTTACAACGCGGGAGGGCTCTCCGAGCAGTACTTC. It encodes CASSYNAGGLSEQYF. The chain carries TRBV6-5 and TRBJ2-7; 9 nucleotides match TRBD2. The length of the CDR3 is 15 residues. Trimming at V came to 2 bases and at J to 6 bases, leaving 8 bases not matched to a gene. Per the germline V gene, CDR1 is MNHEY and CDR2 is SVGAGI.